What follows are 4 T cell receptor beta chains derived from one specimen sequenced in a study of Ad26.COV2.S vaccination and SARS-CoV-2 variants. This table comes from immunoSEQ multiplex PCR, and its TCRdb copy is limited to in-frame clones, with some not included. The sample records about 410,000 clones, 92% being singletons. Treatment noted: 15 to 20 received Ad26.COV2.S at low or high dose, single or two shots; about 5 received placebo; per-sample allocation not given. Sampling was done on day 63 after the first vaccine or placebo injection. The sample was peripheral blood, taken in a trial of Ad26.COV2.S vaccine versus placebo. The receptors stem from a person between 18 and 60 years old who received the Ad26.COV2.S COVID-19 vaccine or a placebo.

This chain's CDR3 is CASSQERSGGPVGFF. In DNA form, the CDR3 reads TGTGCCAGCAGCCAAGAGCGTAGCGGGGGCCCCGTGGGGTTCTTC. The rearrangement links TRBV3-1 (or the pseudogene TRBV3-2) to TRBJ2-1; TRBD2 agrees at 9 bases. Germline V gene lookup returns CDR1 LGHDT and CDR2 YNNKEL (reference sequence). V lost 0 bases, J lost 15 bases, and 12 bases stayed unmatched. The CDR3 contains 15 residues.

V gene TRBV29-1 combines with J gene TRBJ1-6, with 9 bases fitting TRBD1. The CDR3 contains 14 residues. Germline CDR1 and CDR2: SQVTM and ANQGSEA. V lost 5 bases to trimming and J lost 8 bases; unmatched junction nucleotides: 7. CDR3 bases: TGCAGCGTTCCGACAGGGGGGAAGGATTCACCCCTCCACTTT. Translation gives CSVPTGGKDSPLHF.

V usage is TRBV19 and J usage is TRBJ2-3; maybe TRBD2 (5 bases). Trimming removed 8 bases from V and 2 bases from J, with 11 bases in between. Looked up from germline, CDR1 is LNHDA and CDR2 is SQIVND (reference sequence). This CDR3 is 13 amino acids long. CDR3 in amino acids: CASFSRDTDTQYF. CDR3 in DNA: TGTGCCAGTTTTTCCCGGGACACAGATACGCAGTATTTT.

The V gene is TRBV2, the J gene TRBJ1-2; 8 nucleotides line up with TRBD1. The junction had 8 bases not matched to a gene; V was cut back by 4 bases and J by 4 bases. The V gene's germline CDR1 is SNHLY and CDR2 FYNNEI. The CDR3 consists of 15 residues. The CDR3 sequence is CASSGRSGGVYGYTF. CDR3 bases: TGTGCCAGCAGTGGCCGTTCAGGGGGCGTCTATGGCTACACCTTC.